The next 22 T cell receptor beta chains were all read from a single sample in a study of shared clonotypes between healthy human individuals (dated by TCRdb to between 2020 and 2021). Libraries were made using the immunoSEQ multiplex PCR assay. Not all clones reach the TCRdb copy of this immuneACCESS table, which keeps in-frame sequences only. Checked studies attribute under half of the gap to unresolved V genes and leave the rest unexplained. The sample contains millions of clones, approximately 95% of them found a single time. About 0.37% of the sample belongs to the ten largest clones. The specimen was naive CD4+ T cells from PBMCs. Sample cell subset or site, as interpreted from the label and publication: CD45RA+ positively selected. The origin of the receptors is a man younger than 35 in good health. Some clones in this sample may be carry-over from other donors' samples.

The chain links TRBV28 to TRBJ1-1; maybe TRBD1 (5 bases). Looked up from germline, CDR1 is MDHEN and CDR2 is SYDVKM. The CDR3 runs 14 residues. The CDR3 sequence is CAGTAHSWDTEAFF. The CDR3 DNA is TGTGCTGGGACGGCTCATTCTTGGGACACTGAAGCTTTCTTT.

This chain joins TRBV7-3 and TRBJ2-5; 8 bases fit TRBD2. The CDR3 sequence is 16 residues long. Germline CDR1 is SGHTA and CDR2 is FQGTGA. Trimming at V came to 2 bases and at J to 4 bases, leaving 9 bases not matched to a gene. The CDR3 region has the DNA TGTGCCAGCAGCTTACATAGCGGGACTTCGTCAGAGACCCAGTACTTC. This translates into CASSLHSGTSSETQYF.

This chain connects TRBV5-1 to TRBJ2-7; D ambiguous. V was pared by 0 bases and J by 2 bases, with 9 bases between. CDR3 size: 14 residues. Germline V lookup: CDR1 SGHRS, CDR2 YFSETQ. CDR3 protein: CASSLGLFPYEQYF. The CDR3 coding sequence is TGCGCCAGCAGCTTGGGGCTGTTTCCCTACGAGCAGTACTTC.

The rearrangement joins TRBV11-3 to TRBJ2-6; D is uncertain. V shed 3 bases and J shed 2 bases, with 8 bases lying between them. Germline CDR1 is SGHNT and CDR2 is YENEEA. This CDR3 spans 15 amino acids. CDR3 residues: CASSFGQPGANVLTF. The CDR3 region has the DNA TGTGCCAGCAGCTTTGGCCAGCCTGGGGCCAACGTCCTGACTTTC.

This clone appeared once. V gene TRBV7-9 combines with J gene TRBJ1-1, with D hard to call. CDR3 length: 14 residues. In germline, CDR1 is SEHNR, CDR2 FQNEAQ (reference sequence). V was pared by 2 bases and J by 1 base, with 8 bases between. CDR3 bases: TGTGCCAGCAGCTTAAGTTCACAGAACACTGAAGCTTTCTTT. As protein: CASSLSSQNTEAFF. Using reference TRBV7-9 and TRBJ1-1 for the parts outside the CDR3, the full variable domain is DTGVSQNPRHKITKRGQNVTFRCDPISEHNRLYWYRQTLGQGPEFLTYFQNEAQLEKSRLLSDRFSAERPKGSFSTLEIQRTEQGDSAMYLCASSLSSQNTEAFFGQGTRLTVV.

The chain uses TRBV15 and TRBJ2-1; 7 nucleotides match TRBD2. Germline V gives CDR1 LNHNV, CDR2 YYDKDF (reference sequence). Losses at the gene ends were 2 bases for V and 4 bases for J; bases not matched to a gene: 11. The CDR3 sequence is 17 residues long. The CDR3 coding sequence is TGTGCCACCAGCAGACATCTAGGGGCTAGCGGTTACAATGAGCAGTTCTTC. It translates to CATSRHLGASGYNEQFF.

This chain links TRBV5-4 with TRBJ2-7, with 9 bases that match TRBD1. Germline V gives CDR1 SGHNT, CDR2 YYREEE (reference sequence). V lost 4 bases to trimming and J lost 4 bases; unmatched junction nucleotides: 6. This CDR3 spans 14 amino acids. CDR3 residues: CASSPGQGKYEQYF. The CDR3 nucleotides read TGTGCCAGCAGCCCTGGACAGGGGAAGTACGAGCAGTACTTC.

The chain joins TRBV5-5 to TRBJ2-1; D gene unclear. CDR3 length equals 15 residues. V was trimmed by 0 bases and J by 2 bases, leaving 9 bases between them. Germline values: CDR1 SGHKS, CDR2 YYEKEE (reference sequence). The CDR3 protein is CASSLDSPTYNEQFF. The CDR3 bases are TGTGCCAGCAGCTTGGACAGTCCCACCTACAATGAGCAGTTCTTC.

This rearrangement joins TRBV28 to TRBJ1-5; D may be TRBD1 (6 bases). This CDR3 comprises 14 residues. V lost 2 bases, J lost 3 bases, and 8 bases lay in between. Germline V gene lookup returns CDR1 MDHEN and CDR2 SYDVKM. DNA of the CDR3: TGTGCCAGCAGTTTAGGACAGATCAATCAGCCCCAGCATTTT. It encodes CASSLGQINQPQHF.

The chain has TRBV5-5 and TRBJ1-5; D not resolved. This CDR3 has 14 amino acids. V was cut by 2 bases and J by 0 bases, with 6 bases left in between. Germline V gene data show CDR1 as SGHKS and CDR2 as YYEKEE (reference sequence). CDR3: CASSFFSSNQPQHF. The CDR3 DNA follows: TGTGCCAGCAGCTTTTTCTCTAGCAATCAGCCCCAGCATTTT.

This clone was picked up one time. The V and J genes are TRBV6-4 and TRBJ1-2; no definite D call. Germline CDR1 reads MRHNA; CDR2 reads SNTAGT. The CDR3 is made up of 11 amino acids. The V end was cut by 0 bases, the J end by 10 bases, with 6 bases between. The DNA of the CDR3 is TGTGCCAGCAGTGACTCCTACTCCTACACCTTC. Amino acid sequence: CASSDSYSYTF.

This clone has just one count. Additional DNA sequences in this sample encode the identical CDR3. The genes are TRBV6-5 and TRBJ2-7; 11 bases are a match to TRBD1. V was pared by 0 bases and J by 2 bases, with 0 bases of the junction left unmatched. The germline gives CDR1 MNHEY, CDR2 SVGAGI. The CDR3 is 15 amino acids. CDR3 loop: CASSYSDRGPYEQYF. In DNA form, the CDR3 reads TGTGCCAGCAGTTACTCGGACAGGGGGCCCTACGAGCAGTACTTC.

The J gene is TRBJ1-3, the V gene TRBV7-9; D is unclear. V lost 3 bases and J lost 3, with 0 bases in between. Germline CDR1 and CDR2: SEHNR and FQNEAQ (reference sequence). The CDR3 extends over 11 amino acids. CDR3 bases: TGTGCCAGCAGCTTTGGAAACACCATATATTTT. Its translation: CASSFGNTIYF.

The CDR3 nucleotides read TGTGCCAGCAGTTATGCGGAGACCCAGTACTTC. Protein product: CASSYAETQYF. The chain employs TRBV6-5 and TRBJ2-5; D remains unclear. V lost 3 bases and J 5 bases, leaving 4 bases between the germline ends. CDR3 length: 11 residues. The germline V gene encodes CDR1 MNHEY and CDR2 SVGAGI.

The gene calls are TRBV6-6 and TRBJ1-1, with D perhaps matching TRBD1 (5 bases). Germline CDR1 MNHNY, CDR2 SVGAGI (reference sequence). There are 16 residues in the CDR3. The ends were cut back, 5 bases at V and 0 bases at J, with 16 bases in the middle. CDR3 DNA: TGTGCCAGCAGTCCCCCCAGGGATGGAATGAACACTGAAGCTTTCTTT. Translating it yields CASSPPRDGMNTEAFF.

The chain has TRBV18 and TRBJ2-3; D perhaps matches TRBD2 (5 bases). Germline V gene sequence: CDR1 KGHSH, CDR2 LQKENI. V lost 6 bases and J 1 base, leaving 17 bases between the germline ends. The CDR3 length is 16 residues. The CDR3 loop is CASSPIAGPRTDTQYF. The CDR3 region has the DNA TGTGCCAGCTCTCCCATCGCGGGCCCTCGCACAGATACGCAGTATTTT.

The rearrangement joins TRBV2 to TRBJ2-3; D is ambiguous. The CDR3 extends over 14 amino acids. Trimming pared 6 bases from V and 6 bases from J, leaving 16 bases between. Per germline, CDR1 SNHLY and CDR2 FYNNEI. In nucleotides, the CDR3 is TGTGCCAGCAGGACCCTTCCGGGCAGGGATACGCAGTATTTT. Translation: CASRTLPGRDTQYF.

The rearrangement joins TRBV4-2 to TRBJ2-2; 8 bases align to TRBD2. Germline V CDR1 and CDR2: LGHNA, YNFKEQ. The CDR3 is 17 residues long. The V and J ends lost 0 bases and 6 bases, in that order; junction bases with no gene match: 9. The CDR3 nucleotides are TGTGCCAGCAGCCAAGACGAGTGGCGGGAGGTAGCCGGGGAGCTGTTTTTT. It yields the protein CASSQDEWREVAGELFF.

This clone was observed once. The rearrangement joins TRBV6-4 to TRBJ2-1; D possibly matches TRBD1 or TRBD2 (6 bases each). CDR1 and CDR2 from the germline V gene are MRHNA and SNTAGT. V lost 3 bases and J lost 4, with 22 bases in between. This CDR3 spans 18 amino acids. CDR3 sequence: CASSEKDYPKGVYNEQFF. DNA of the CDR3: TGTGCCAGCAGTGAAAAGGACTACCCAAAGGGGGTTTACAATGAGCAGTTCTTC.

This sequence joins TRBV15 and TRBJ2-7; 7 bases are shared with TRBD2. CDR3 length equals 14 residues. The junction had 12 bases not matched to a gene; V was cut back by 7 bases and J by 6 bases. In germline, CDR1 is LNHNV, CDR2 YYDKDF (reference sequence). The CDR3 DNA sequence: TGTGCCACCATCCGGGACTACTCTCCTGGCGAGCAGTACTTC. Its translation is CATIRDYSPGEQYF.

On this clone: At the DNA level, this CDR3 is encoded by other sequences in the same sample as well. J is TRBJ2-1 and V is TRBV28, with 11 positions matching TRBD2. The CDR3 consists of 15 residues. J was trimmed by 3 bases and V by 5 bases; bases with no gene match: 3. The germline V gene encodes CDR1 MDHEN and CDR2 SYDVKM. For the CDR3, the DNA is TGTGCCAGCAGTCTGGGGACTAGCGGCTACAATGAGCAGTTCTTC. It translates to CASSLGTSGYNEQFF.

This chain uses TRBV28 with TRBJ2-7, with TRBD2 matching 12 bases. Germline lookup yields CDR1 MDHEN and CDR2 SYDVKM. The CDR3 is made up of 15 amino acids. J was trimmed by 0 bases and V by 6 bases; bases with no gene match: 3. The CDR3 bases are TGTGCCAGCAGGCCGGGACTAGCGGGCTCCTACGAGCAGTACTTC. Protein sequence: CASRPGLAGSYEQYF.